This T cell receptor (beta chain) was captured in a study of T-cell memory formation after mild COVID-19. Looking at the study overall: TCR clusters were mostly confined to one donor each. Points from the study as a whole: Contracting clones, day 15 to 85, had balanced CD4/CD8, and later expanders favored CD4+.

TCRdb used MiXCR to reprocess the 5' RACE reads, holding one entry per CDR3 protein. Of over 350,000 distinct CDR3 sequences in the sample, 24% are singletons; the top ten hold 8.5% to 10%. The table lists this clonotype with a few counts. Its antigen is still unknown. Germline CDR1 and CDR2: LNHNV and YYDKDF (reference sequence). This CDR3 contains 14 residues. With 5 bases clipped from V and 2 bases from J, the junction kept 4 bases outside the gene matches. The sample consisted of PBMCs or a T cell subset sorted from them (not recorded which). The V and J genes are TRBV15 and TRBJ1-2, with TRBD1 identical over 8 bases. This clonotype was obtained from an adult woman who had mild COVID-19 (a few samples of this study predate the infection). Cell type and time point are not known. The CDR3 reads CATSPGTGNYGYTF. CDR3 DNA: TGTGCCACCAGCCCCGGGACAGGCAACTATGGCTACACCTTC.